Shown below are 9 T cell receptor beta chains from a single sample sequenced in a study of T-cell reconstitution after alpha-beta-depleted transplantation in children. A TCRbeta library incorporating unique molecular identifiers was prepared. One entry per CDR3 protein results from TCRdb running MiXCR on the PCR reads. The table lists hundreds of thousands of distinct CDR3 sequences, roughly 23% of them singletons, with 2% to 3% in the top ten. The sequencing here drew on PBMCs, taken before TCRalphabeta/CD19-depleted stem cell transplant. The receptors were sampled from a girl aged 2 to 10 with Fanconi anemia, due to receive a stem cell transplant.

There are many counts of this clonotype. The V and J genes are TRBV25-1 and TRBJ2-1; 12 bases agree with TRBD2. The germline V gene has CDR1 MGHDK and CDR2 SYGVNS. The CDR3 totals 19 residues. J was trimmed by 7 bases and V by 1 base; bases with no gene match: 14. The CDR3: CASSESPGLAGGKRNEQFF. DNA of the CDR3: TGTGCCAGCAGTGAATCGCCTGGGCTAGCGGGAGGGAAAAGGAATGAGCAGTTCTTC.

The chain links TRBV15 to TRBJ2-3; TRBD2 might be the D (6 bases). This CDR3 is built from 18 residues. Germline CDR1 is LNHNV and CDR2 is YYDKDF (reference sequence). Trimming removed 0 bases at V and 0 bases at J, with 16 bases between. The CDR3 spells CATSRDLLGGASTDTQYF. The CDR3 nucleotides read TGTGCCACCAGCAGAGACTTACTTGGCGGGGCTAGCACAGATACGCAGTATTTT. Variable domain in full (rest from reference TRBV15 and TRBJ2-3): DAMVIQNPRYQVTQFGKPVTLSCSQTLNHNVMYWYQQKSSQAPKLLFHYYDKDFNNEADTPDNFQSRRPNTSFCFLDIRSPGLGDTAMYLCATSRDLLGGASTDTQYFGPGTRLTVL.

This clonotype was recorded a few times. V and J are TRBV28 and TRBJ2-1; 9 bases line up with TRBD2. Germline loops: CDR1 MDHEN, CDR2 SYDVKM. The CDR3 is made up of 16 amino acids. With 3 bases clipped from V and 1 base from J, the junction kept 4 bases outside the gene matches. Here the CDR3 reads CASSFLAGGSYNEQFF. In DNA, the CDR3 is TGTGCCAGCAGTTTTTTGGCGGGAGGGTCCTACAATGAGCAGTTCTTC.

This chain uses TRBV27 with TRBJ1-2; TRBD1 agrees at 7 bases. Per the germline V gene, CDR1 is MNHEY and CDR2 is SMNVEV (reference sequence). Germline trimming cut 5 bases from V and 8 bases from J; bases unmatched to any gene: 8. This CDR3 region has 13 residues. DNA of the CDR3: TGTGCCAGCAGTCCGAGACAGGGCAGGGGCTACACCTTC. Its protein is CASSPRQGRGYTF.

CDR3 in amino acids: CSALPYSPYTDTQYF. In DNA, the CDR3 is TGCAGTGCCCTCCCCTACAGTCCATACACAGATACGCAGTATTTT. The chain has TRBV20-1 and TRBJ2-3; D is uncertain. The CDR3 runs to 15 residues. Per germline, CDR1 DFQATT and CDR2 SNEGSKA (reference sequence). The V end lost 6 bases, the J end lost 2 bases, and 18 bases lay between the germline ends.

This clonotype came up a few times. The J gene is TRBJ2-3, the V gene TRBV5-1; 13 bases map to TRBD2. With 4 bases clipped from V and 6 bases from J, the junction kept 8 bases outside the gene matches. The CDR3 has 16 amino acids. Per germline, CDR1 SGHRS and CDR2 YFSETQ. The CDR3 region is CASSPGLAGVMDTQYF. The CDR3 coding sequence is TGCGCCAGCAGCCCTGGACTAGCGGGAGTAATGGATACGCAGTATTTT.

The V gene is TRBV6-2 or TRBV6-3, the J gene TRBJ2-1; no definite D call. Germline V gene lookup returns CDR1 MNHEY and CDR2 SVGEGT. The length of the CDR3 is 16 residues. V shed 8 bases and J shed 0 bases, with 17 bases lying between them. Here the CDR3 reads CASGKQTPFSYNEQFF. The CDR3 bases are TGTGCCAGCGGTAAACAGACTCCATTCTCCTACAATGAGCAGTTCTTC.

This clonotype was detected many times. The chain carries TRBV5-1 and TRBJ2-7; D not resolved. The CDR3 is made up of 13 amino acids. Germline loops: CDR1 SGHRS, CDR2 YFSETQ. The V and J ends lost 4 bases and 2 bases respectively, with 10 bases between them. CDR3: CASSGDGAYEQYF. The CDR3 coding sequence is TGCGCCAGCAGCGGGGATGGAGCCTACGAGCAGTACTTC.

The chain employs TRBV20-1 and TRBJ2-1, with 10 bases identical to TRBD2. Germline CDR1 is DFQATT and CDR2 is SNEGSKA (reference sequence). J gave up 6 bases and V 3 bases, and 11 bases lay outside the gene matches. The CDR3 length is 16 residues. The CDR3, as DNA: TGCAGTGCTAGTAAGCCTAGCGGGAGTGATGGCAATGAGCAGTTCTTC. This translates into CSASKPSGSDGNEQFF.